This entry is about one TCR beta chain. Its matching antigen is unknown. Time point noted: newly diagnosed GD, antithyroid drugs for less than 3 months. There was RNA extracted from PBMCs, and the TCR library was made from it. iRepertoire HTBI primers and Arm-PCR of CDR3 regions built TCR beta libraries. In TCRdb, the multiplex PCR reads were re-called with MiXCR into one record per CDR3 protein. The sample consists of roughly 500,000 distinct CDR3 sequences, about 14% of them appearing once. The data were obtained in a study of regulatory T cells in long-lasting Graves disease. The study, taken as a whole, reports: Reduced TCR diversity was observed in persistent Graves' patients versus newly diagnosed patients. Persistent disease preferred TRBV28, TRBJ1-2 and TRBJ2-5; new disease, TRBV20-1 and TRBJ2-1.

The V and J ends lost 0 bases and 2 bases, in that order; junction bases with no gene match: 11. The CDR3 covers 18 residues. From germline, CDR1 is LGHNA and CDR2 YNFKEQ. The same data also went into a second study, on T cells in Graves' hyperthyroidism and ophthalmopathy. That source notes: Initially, a first-round RT-PCR of the TCR CDR3 employed the HTBI primer set. Blood also contained most expanded thyroid clonotypes above 0.001.

The material sequenced was peripheral blood mononuclear cells (PBMCs), taken at new diagnosis, from a patient treated with antithyroid drugs. The chain is built from TRBV4-2 and TRBJ2-3, with 7 positions matching TRBD2. The TCR was taken from a woman aged 50 to 60 with Graves disease. This CDR3 reads CASSQDGGSGRATDTQYF. DNA for the CDR3: TGTGCCAGCAGCCAAGATGGGGGTAGTGGGAGGGCCACAGATACGCAGTATTTT.